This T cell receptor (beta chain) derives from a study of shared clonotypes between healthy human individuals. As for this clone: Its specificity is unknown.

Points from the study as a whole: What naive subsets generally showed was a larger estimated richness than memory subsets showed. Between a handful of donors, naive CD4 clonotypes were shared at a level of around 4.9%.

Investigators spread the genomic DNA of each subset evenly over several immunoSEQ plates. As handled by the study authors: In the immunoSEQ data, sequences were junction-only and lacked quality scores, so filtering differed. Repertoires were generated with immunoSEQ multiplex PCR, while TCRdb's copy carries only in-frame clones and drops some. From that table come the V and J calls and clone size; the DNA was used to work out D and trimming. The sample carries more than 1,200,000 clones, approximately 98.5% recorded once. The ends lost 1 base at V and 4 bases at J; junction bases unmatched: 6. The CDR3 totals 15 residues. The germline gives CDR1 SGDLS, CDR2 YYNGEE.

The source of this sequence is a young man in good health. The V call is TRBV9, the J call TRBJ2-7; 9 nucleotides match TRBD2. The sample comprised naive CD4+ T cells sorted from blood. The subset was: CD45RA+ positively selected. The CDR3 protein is CASSVSSGSLYEQYF. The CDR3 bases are TGTGCCAGCAGCGTAAGTAGCGGGAGCCTTTACGAGCAGTACTTC.